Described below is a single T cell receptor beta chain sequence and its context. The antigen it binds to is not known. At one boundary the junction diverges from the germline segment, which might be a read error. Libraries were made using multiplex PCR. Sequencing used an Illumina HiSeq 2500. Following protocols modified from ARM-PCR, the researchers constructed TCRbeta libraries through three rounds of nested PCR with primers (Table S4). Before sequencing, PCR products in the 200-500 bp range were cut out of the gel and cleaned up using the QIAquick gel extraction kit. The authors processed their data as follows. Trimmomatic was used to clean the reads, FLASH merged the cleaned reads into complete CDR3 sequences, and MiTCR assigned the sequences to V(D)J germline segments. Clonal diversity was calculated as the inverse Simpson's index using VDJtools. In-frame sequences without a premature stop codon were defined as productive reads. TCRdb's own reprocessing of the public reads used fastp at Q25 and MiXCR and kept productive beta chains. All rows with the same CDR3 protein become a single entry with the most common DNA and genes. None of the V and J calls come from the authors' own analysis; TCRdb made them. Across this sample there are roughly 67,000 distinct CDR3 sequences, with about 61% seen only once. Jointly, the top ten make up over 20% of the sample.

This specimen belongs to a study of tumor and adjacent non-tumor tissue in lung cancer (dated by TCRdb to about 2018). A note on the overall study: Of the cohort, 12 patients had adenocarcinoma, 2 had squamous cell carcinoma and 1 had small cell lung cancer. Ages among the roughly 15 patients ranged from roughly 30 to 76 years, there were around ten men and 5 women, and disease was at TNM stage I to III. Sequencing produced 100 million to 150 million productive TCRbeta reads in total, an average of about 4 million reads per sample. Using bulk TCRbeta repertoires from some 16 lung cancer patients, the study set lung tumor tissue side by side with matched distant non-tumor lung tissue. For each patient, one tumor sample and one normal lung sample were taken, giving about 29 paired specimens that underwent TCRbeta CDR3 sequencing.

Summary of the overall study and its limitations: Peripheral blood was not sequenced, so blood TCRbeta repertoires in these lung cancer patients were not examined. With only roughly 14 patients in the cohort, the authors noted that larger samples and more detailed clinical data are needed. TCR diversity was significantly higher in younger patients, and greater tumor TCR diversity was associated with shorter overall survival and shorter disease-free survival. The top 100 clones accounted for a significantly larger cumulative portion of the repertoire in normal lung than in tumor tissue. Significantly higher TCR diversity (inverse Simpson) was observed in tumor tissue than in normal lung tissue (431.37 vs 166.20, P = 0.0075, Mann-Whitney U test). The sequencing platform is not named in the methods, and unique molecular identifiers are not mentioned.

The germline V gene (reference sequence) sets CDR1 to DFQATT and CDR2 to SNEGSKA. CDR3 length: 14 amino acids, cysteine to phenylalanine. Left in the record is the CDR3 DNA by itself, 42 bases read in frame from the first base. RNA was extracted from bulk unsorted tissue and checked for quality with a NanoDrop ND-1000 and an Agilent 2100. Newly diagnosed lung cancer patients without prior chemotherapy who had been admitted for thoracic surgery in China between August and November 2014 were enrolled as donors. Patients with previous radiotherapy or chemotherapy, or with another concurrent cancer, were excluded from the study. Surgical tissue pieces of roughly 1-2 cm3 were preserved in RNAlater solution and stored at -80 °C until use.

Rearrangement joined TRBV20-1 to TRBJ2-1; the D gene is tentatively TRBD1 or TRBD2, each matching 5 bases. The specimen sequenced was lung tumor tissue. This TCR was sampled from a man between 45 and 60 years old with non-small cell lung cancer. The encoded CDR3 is CSVRLGTGHNEQFF. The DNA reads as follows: TGCAGTGTTAGATTGGGGACGGGCCACAATGAGCAGTTCTTC.